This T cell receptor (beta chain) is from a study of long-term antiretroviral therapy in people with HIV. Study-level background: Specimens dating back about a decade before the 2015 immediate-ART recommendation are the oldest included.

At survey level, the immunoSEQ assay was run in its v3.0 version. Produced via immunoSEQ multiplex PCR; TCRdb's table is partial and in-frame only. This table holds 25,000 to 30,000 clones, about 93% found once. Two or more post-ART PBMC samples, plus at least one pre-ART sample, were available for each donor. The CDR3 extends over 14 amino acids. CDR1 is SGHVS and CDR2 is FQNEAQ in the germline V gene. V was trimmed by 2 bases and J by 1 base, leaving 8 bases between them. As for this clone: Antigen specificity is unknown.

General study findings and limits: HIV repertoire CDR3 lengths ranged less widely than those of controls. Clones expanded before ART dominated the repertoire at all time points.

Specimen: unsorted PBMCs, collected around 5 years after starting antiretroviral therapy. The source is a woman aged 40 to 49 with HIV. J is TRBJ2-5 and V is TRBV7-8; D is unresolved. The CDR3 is CASSLLRLQETQYF. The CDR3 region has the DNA TGTGCCAGCAGCTTACTTAGGCTCCAAGAGACCCAGTACTTC.